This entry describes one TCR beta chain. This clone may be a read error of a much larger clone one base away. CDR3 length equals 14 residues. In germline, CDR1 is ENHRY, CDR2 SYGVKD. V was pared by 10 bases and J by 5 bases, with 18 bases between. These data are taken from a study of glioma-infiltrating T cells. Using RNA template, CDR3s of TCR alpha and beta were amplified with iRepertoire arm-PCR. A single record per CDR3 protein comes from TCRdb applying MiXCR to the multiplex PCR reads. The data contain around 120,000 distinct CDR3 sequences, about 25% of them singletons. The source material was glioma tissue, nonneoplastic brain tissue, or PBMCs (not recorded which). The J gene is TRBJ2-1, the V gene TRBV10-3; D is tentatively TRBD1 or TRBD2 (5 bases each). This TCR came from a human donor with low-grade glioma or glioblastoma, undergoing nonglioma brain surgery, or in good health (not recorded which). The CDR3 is CATGDEGRHNEQFF. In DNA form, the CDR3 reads TGTGCCACCGGAGACGAGGGACGGCACAATGAGCAGTTCTTC.